This section outlines one TCR beta chain sequence together with its context. Its specificity is unknown. An end of the junction differs from the germline gene, which may be a read error. The data are from a study of CD8+CD57+ T cells in acquired aplastic anemia. There are 12 residues in the CDR3. Germline CDR1 reads LNHNV; CDR2 reads YYDKDF (reference sequence). Study-level results: Between patients and controls, 25 to 30 CD8+ CDR3 sequences were found in common.

Template material for TCR beta VDJ and CDR3 profiling consisted of genomic DNA. TCRdb redid the calling of the reads with MiXCR, one entry per CDR3 protein. The repertoire consists of under 350,000 distinct CDR3 sequences, with 45% to 65% occurring once and the leading ten covering roughly 1.2%. Those patients picked for sequencing had displayed CD8+CD57+ cell expansion on flow cytometry. This sequence originates from a human donor with aplastic anemia. The gene calls are TRBV15 and TRBJ2-2, with D possibly being TRBD1 or TRBD2 (5 bases each). Sequenced material: sorted CD4+, CD8+, or CD8+CD57+ T cells (not recorded which) from PBMCs. CDR3 nucleotides: TGTGCCACCAGCTCGTACTTAGGGGAGCTGTTGTTT. As protein: CATSSYLGELLF.